The 16 T cell receptor beta chains below come from one sample, sequenced in a study of shared T cell receptors in the human thymus. Method: immunoSEQ multiplex PCR; TCRdb's copy keeps in-frame clones and lacks some. The table records about 380,000 clones, around 93% of them present only once. Source material: thymocytes. These receptors all stem from a human donor.

The chain joins TRBV7-9 to TRBJ2-7; TRBD2 matches 11 bases. Germline CDR1 and CDR2: SEHNR and FQNEAQ (reference sequence). Unmatched junction bases numbered 11, after V lost 2 bases and J lost 5 bases. The CDR3 runs to 17 residues. CDR3 sequence: CASSLTIAGGLKDEQYF. As DNA, the CDR3 is TGTGCCAGCAGCTTAACGATAGCGGGAGGGCTCAAAGACGAGCAGTACTTC.

This clone is a singleton in its sample. The chain recombines TRBV28 with TRBJ1-1; D remains unclear. There are 12 residues in the CDR3. Germline CDR1 reads MDHEN; CDR2 reads SYDVKM. The V end was cut by 4 bases, the J end by 10 bases, with 13 bases between. The CDR3 here is CASSSLRTGAFF. In nucleotides, the CDR3 is TGTGCCAGCAGTTCCCTTAGGACGGGAGCTTTCTTT.

V and J are TRBV19 and TRBJ2-2; 13 bases agree with TRBD2. V lost 4 bases to trimming and J lost 4 bases; unmatched junction nucleotides: 15. The CDR3 extends over 20 amino acids. Germline CDR1 is LNHDA and CDR2 is SQIVND (reference sequence). CDR3 region: CASSTGLTSGGTDSTGELFF. CDR3 DNA sequence: TGTGCCAGTAGTACAGGATTGACTAGCGGGGGGACAGATAGCACCGGGGAGCTGTTTTTT.

The chain carries TRBV28 and TRBJ2-5; 7 nucleotides match TRBD2. Germline V lookup: CDR1 MDHEN, CDR2 SYDVKM. The length of the CDR3 is 16 residues. V dropped 4 bases and J dropped 2; count of bases not matched to a gene: 10. CDR3 sequence reads: CASSSPVLAEQETQYF. The CDR3 DNA reads TGTGCCAGCAGTTCCCCTGTCCTAGCGGAACAAGAGACCCAGTACTTC. The entire variable domain, with the rest obtained from reference TRBV28 and TRBJ2-5, is as follows: DVKVTQSSRYLVKRTGEKVFLECVQDMDHENMFWYRQDPGLGLRLIYFSYDVKMKEKGDIPEGYSVSREKKERFSLILESASTNQTSMYLCASSSPVLAEQETQYFGPGTRLLVL.

CDR3 sequence reads: CASSLDASGTFYTDTQYF. CDR3 DNA: TGTGCCAGCAGCTTAGATGCTAGCGGGACATTTTACACAGATACGCAGTATTTT. The rearrangement uses TRBV7-9 and TRBJ2-3; 9 positions agree with TRBD2. The V segment lost 1 base and the J segment 2 bases; nucleotides outside the gene matches: 10. Germline CDR1 and CDR2: SEHNR and FQNEAQ (reference sequence). CDR3 length: 18 residues.

The genes are TRBV5-8 and TRBJ1-3; unclear D gene. The CDR3 extends over 16 amino acids. Deletions cut 0 bases from V and 1 base from J, with 11 bases between. The germline gives CDR1 SGHTS, CDR2 YDEGEE. The CDR3 here is CASSLEVWRSGNTIYF. The CDR3 DNA sequence: TGTGCCAGCAGCTTGGAAGTATGGAGGTCTGGAAACACCATATATTTT.

V usage is TRBV7-3 and J usage is TRBJ2-3; D is undetermined. This CDR3 contains 12 residues. V lost 5 bases and J lost 6, with 9 bases in between. Germline V gene data show CDR1 as SGHTA and CDR2 as FQGTGA. The CDR3 sequence is CASSPNGDTQYF. The CDR3 region has the DNA TGTGCCAGCAGCCCGAACGGGGATACGCAGTATTTT.

J is TRBJ1-1 and V is TRBV27; D perhaps matches TRBD1 (5 bases). V was pared by 5 bases and J by 1 base, with 8 bases between. CDR1 is MNHEY, CDR2 SMNVEV, per germline (reference sequence). The CDR3 is 13 residues long. DNA of the CDR3: TGTGCCAGCAGTACTGGACAGAACACTGAAGCTTTCTTT. This sequence encodes CASSTGQNTEAFF.

This clone was recorded once. The rearrangement uses TRBV10-3 and TRBJ1-2; TRBD1 is a possible D gene (6 bases). V was pared by 6 bases and J by 4 bases, with 21 bases between. The germline V gene has CDR1 ENHRY and CDR2 SYGVKD. This CDR3 is 16 amino acids long. CDR3 amino acids: CAISHQGRAPPYGYTF. The CDR3, as DNA: TGTGCCATCAGCCACCAGGGGAGGGCCCCACCCTATGGCTACACCTTC.

The genes are TRBV11-2 and TRBJ2-5; 11 bases are a match to TRBD2. V dropped 1 base and J dropped 5; count of bases not matched to a gene: 12. Per the germline V gene, CDR1 is SGHAT and CDR2 is FQNNGV. The CDR3 length is 18 residues. The CDR3 loop reads CASSLGGASGRTRETQYF. CDR3 in DNA: TGTGCCAGCAGCTTAGGGGGGGCTAGCGGGAGGACGCGGGAGACCCAGTACTTC.

This clone was detected only once. The V and J genes are TRBV10-3 and TRBJ2-6, with D unresolved. Trimming left V 2 bases short and J 4 bases short, with 21 bases between. The CDR3 extends over 19 amino acids. Germline V gene data show CDR1 as ENHRY and CDR2 as SYGVKD. CDR3 residues: CAISEIQALMWSGANVLTF. The CDR3, as DNA: TGTGCCATCAGTGAGATCCAGGCCCTTATGTGGTCCGGGGCCAACGTCCTGACTTTC.

The J gene is TRBJ2-1, the V gene TRBV7-9; 10 bases map to TRBD2. J lost 5 bases, V lost 4 bases, and 8 bases had no gene match. Per germline, CDR1 SEHNR and CDR2 FQNEAQ (reference sequence). The CDR3 contains 16 residues. As DNA, the CDR3 is TGTGCCAGCAGCTCCTTAAGCGGGAGGGTGCACAATGAGCAGTTCTTC. It translates to CASSSLSGRVHNEQFF.

There are a few counts of this clone. The rearrangement links TRBV7-2 to TRBJ2-7; tentatively, D is TRBD1 (5 bases). V was cut by 3 bases and J by 3 bases, with 21 bases left in between. The CDR3 totals 17 residues. CDR1 is SGHTA and CDR2 is FQGNSA in the germline V gene. The chain's CDR3 is CASSFFKGPPYIYEQYF. As DNA, the CDR3 is TGTGCCAGCAGCTTTTTCAAGGGGCCTCCTTATATCTACGAGCAGTACTTC.

V usage is TRBV28 and J usage is TRBJ1-2; D call uncertain. Trimming took 10 bases from V and 5 from J, leaving 11 bases between them. Germline V gene data show CDR1 as MDHEN and CDR2 as SYDVKM. The length of the CDR3 is 11 residues. Here the CDR3 DNA reads TGTGCCACCTTTCTCAATTATGGCTACACCTTC. Its protein product is CATFLNYGYTF.

The chain links TRBV6-1 to TRBJ2-7; no reliable D call. V dropped 3 bases and J dropped 1 base, with 16 bases sitting between them. The CDR3 totals 16 residues. CDR1 and CDR2 from the germline V gene are MNHNS and SASEGT. The CDR3 sequence is CASSEWLSRPSYEQYF. In nucleotides, the CDR3 is TGTGCCAGCAGTGAGTGGCTCTCCAGGCCATCCTACGAGCAGTACTTC.

The chain has TRBV5-6 and TRBJ2-3; 7 bases agree with TRBD2. V was clipped by 2 bases and J by 2 bases; unmatched bases: 5. This CDR3 comprises 15 residues. Germline-derived CDR1 and CDR2 are SGHDT and YYEEEE. In DNA form, the CDR3 reads TGTGCCAGCAGCTTTACGGGGGGTCCCACAGATACGCAGTATTTT. Translated, it gives CASSFTGGPTDTQYF.